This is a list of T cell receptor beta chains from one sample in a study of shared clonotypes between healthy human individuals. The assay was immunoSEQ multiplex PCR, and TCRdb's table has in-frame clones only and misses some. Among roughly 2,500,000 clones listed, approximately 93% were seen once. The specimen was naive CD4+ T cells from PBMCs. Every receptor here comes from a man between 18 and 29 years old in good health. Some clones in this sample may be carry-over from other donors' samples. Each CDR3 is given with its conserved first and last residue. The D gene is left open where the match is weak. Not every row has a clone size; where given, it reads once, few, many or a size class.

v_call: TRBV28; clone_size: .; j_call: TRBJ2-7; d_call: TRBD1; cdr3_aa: CASSPYRGPNYEQYF; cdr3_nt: TGTGCCAGCAGTCCGTACAGGGGACCAAACTACGAGCAGTACTTC
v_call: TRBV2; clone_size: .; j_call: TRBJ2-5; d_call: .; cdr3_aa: CASSSRGQETQYF; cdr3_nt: TGTGCCAGCAGTTCCCGGGGGCAAGAGACCCAGTACTTC
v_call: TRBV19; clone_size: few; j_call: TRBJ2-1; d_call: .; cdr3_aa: CASSIDARAEQFF; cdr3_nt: TGTGCCAGTAGTATAGACGCCCGGGCTGAGCAGTTCTTC
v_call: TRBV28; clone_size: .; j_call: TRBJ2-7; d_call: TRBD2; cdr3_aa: CASSSTSGPRLGRNYEQYF; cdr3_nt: TGTGCCAGCAGTTCGACTAGCGGACCTCGACTCGGAAGGAACTACGAGCAGTACTTC
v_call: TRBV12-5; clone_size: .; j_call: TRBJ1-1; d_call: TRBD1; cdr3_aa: CASVIRQGTNTEAFF; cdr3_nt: TGTGCTAGTGTGATAAGACAGGGAACGAACACTGAAGCTTTCTTT
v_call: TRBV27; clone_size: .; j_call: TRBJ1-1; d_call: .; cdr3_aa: CASSPGTTMKEAFF; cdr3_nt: TGTGCCAGCAGTCCCGGGACAACTATGAAAGAAGCTTTCTTT
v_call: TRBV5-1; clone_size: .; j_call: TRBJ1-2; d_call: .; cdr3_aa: CASSSDTYGYTF; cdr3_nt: TGCGCCAGCAGCTCCGACACTTATGGCTACACCTTC
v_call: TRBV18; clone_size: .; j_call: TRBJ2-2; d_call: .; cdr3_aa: CASSSPGGELFF; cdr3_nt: TGTGCCAGCTCGTCGCCCGGTGGGGAGCTGTTTTTT
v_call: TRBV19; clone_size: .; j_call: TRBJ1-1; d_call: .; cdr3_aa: CASGLGQGSTEAFF; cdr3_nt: TGTGCCAGTGGCCTGGGGCAGGGGTCCACTGAAGCTTTCTTT
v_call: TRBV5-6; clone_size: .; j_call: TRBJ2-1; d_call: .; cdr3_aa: CASSRGGASRSYNEQFF; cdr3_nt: TGTGCCAGCAGCCGAGGAGGGGCCAGCCGCTCCTACAATGAGCAGTTCTTC
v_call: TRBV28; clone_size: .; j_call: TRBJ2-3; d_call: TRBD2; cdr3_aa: CASSSGGRGGDTQYF; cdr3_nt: TGTGCCAGCAGTTCCGGCGGGAGGGGGGGAGATACGCAGTATTTT
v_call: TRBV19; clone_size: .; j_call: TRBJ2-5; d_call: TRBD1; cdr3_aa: CASSISGGGETQYF; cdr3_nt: TGTGCCAGTAGTATCTCAGGGGGCGGGGAGACCCAGTACTTC
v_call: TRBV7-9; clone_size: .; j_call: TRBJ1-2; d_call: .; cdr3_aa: CASSSADGYTF; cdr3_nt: TGTGCCAGCAGCTCCGCGGATGGCTACACCTTC
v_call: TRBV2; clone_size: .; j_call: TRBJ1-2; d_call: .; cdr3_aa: CASSEYPLGYTF; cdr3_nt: TGTGCCAGCAGTGAATATCCCCTAGGCTACACCTTC
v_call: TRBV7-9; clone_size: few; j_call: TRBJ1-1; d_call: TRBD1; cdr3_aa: CASSFLRSGGTEAFF; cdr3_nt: TGTGCCAGCAGCTTTCTCCGCTCAGGGGGTACTGAAGCTTTCTTT
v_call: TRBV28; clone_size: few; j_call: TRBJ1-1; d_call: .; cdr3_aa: CASTPGHPLTEAFF; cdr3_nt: TGTGCCAGCACCCCCGGACATCCTCTCACTGAAGCTTTCTTT
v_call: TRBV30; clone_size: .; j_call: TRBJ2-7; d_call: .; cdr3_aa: CAWSLAGAPSSYEQYF; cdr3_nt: TGTGCCTGGAGTTTGGCAGGGGCCCCGAGCTCCTACGAGCAGTACTTC
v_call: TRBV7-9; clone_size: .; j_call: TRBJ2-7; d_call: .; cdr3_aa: CASSSQGGPDYEQYF; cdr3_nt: TGTGCCAGCAGCTCTCAAGGTGGGCCAGACTACGAGCAGTACTTC
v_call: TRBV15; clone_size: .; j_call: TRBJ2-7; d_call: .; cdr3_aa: CATSRDTGEEQYF; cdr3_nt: TGTGCCACCAGCAGAGATACGGGGGAGGAGCAGTACTTC
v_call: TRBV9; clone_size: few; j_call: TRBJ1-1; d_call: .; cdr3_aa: CASSASHRMNTEAFF; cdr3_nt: TGTGCCAGCAGCGCCTCACATCGCATGAACACTGAAGCTTTCTTT
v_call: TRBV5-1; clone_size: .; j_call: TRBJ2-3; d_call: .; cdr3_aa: CASSPEATDTQYF; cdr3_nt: TGCGCCAGCAGCCCGGAGGCCACAGATACGCAGTATTTT
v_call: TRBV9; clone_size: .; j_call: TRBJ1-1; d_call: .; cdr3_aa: CASSVGGHTGDTEAFF; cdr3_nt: TGTGCCAGCAGCGTAGGAGGCCACACCGGGGACACTGAAGCTTTCTTT
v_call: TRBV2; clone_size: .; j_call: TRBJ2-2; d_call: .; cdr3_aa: CASTPQGIDTGELFF; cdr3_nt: TGTGCCAGCACCCCCCAGGGTATCGACACCGGGGAGCTGTTTTTT
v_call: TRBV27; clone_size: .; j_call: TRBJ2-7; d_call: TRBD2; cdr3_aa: CASSRGGSLSYEQYF; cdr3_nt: TGTGCCAGCAGCCGAGGCGGGAGTCTCAGTTACGAGCAGTACTTC
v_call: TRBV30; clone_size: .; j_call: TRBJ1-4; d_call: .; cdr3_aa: CAWSVNGEKLFF; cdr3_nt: TGTGCCTGGAGTGTAAACGGTGAAAAACTGTTTTTT
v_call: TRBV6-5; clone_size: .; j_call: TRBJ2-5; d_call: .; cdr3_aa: CASSLQGGQETQYF; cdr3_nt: TGTGCCAGCAGTCTACAGGGAGGCCAAGAGACCCAGTACTTC
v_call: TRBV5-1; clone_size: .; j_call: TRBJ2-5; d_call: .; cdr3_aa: CASSLRDPRKETQYF; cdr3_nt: TGCGCCAGCAGCCTACGGGACCCCAGGAAAGAGACCCAGTACTTC
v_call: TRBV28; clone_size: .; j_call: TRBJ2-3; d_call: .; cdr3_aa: CASSPMRAADTQYF; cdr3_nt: TGTGCCAGCAGCCCCATGAGGGCGGCAGATACGCAGTATTTT
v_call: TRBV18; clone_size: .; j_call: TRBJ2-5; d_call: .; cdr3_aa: CASSPGLGQETQYF; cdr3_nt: TGTGCCAGCTCACCCGGACTTGGGCAAGAGACCCAGTACTTC
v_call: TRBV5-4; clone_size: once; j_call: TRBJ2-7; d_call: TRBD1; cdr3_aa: CASSPRTGDFDEQYF; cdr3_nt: TGTGCCAGCAGCCCTCGGACAGGGGACTTTGACGAGCAGTACTTC
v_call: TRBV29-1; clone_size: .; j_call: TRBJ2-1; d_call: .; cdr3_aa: CSVGSEQFF; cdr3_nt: TGCAGCGTTGGTTCGGAGCAGTTCTTC
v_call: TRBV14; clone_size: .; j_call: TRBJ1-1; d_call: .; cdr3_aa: CASSQKRLSLDATEAFF; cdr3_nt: TGTGCCAGCAGCCAAAAGAGACTCAGCCTCGACGCCACTGAAGCTTTCTTT
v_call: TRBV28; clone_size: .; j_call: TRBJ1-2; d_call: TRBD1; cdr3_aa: CASRWTGGPGGYTF; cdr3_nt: TGTGCCAGCAGATGGACAGGGGGGCCTGGGGGCTACACCTTC
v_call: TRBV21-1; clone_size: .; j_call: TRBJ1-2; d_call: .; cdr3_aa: CARNKNRGSVLWLLGVRYYGYTF; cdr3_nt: TGTGCCAGGAACAAAAACAGGGGTTCGGTACTATGGCTATTAGGGGTTCGGTACTATGGCTACACCTTC
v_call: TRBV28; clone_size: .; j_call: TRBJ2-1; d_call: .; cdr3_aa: CASRLAGNYNEQFF; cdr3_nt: TGTGCCAGCAGGCTCGCAGGGAACTACAATGAGCAGTTCTTC
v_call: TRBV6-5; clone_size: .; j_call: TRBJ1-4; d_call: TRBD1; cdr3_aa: CASSLPGGGEKLFF; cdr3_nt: TGTGCCAGCAGTTTACCAGGGGGTGGTGAAAAACTGTTTTTT
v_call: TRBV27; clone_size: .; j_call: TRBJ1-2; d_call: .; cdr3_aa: CASSFTGQTGYTF; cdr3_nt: TGTGCCAGCAGTTTTACCGGACAGACGGGCTACACCTTC
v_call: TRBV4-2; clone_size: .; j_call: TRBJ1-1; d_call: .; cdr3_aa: CASSHRGTELLSRTEAFF; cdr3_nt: TGTGCCAGCAGCCACCGAGGGACCGAACTATTGTCGAGGACTGAAGCTTTCTTT
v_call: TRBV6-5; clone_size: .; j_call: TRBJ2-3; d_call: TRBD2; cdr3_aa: CASSSPGRDTQYF; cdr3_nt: TGTGCCAGCAGCTCTCCCGGGAGGGATACGCAGTATTTT
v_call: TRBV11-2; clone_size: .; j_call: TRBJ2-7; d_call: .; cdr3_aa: CASSLESVYEQYF; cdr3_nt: TGTGCCAGCAGCTTAGAATCCGTATACGAGCAGTACTTC
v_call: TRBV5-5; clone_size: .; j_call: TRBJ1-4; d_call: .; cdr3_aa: CASREYTTNEKLFF; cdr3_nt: TGTGCCAGCAGGGAATACACAACTAATGAAAAACTGTTTTTT
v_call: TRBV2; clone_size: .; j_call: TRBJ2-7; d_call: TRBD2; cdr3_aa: CASRGREGWTYEQYF; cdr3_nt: TGTGCCAGCAGAGGCAGGGAGGGATGGACCTACGAGCAGTACTTC
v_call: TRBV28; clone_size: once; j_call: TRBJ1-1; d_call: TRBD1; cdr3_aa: CASSPGGALNTEAFF; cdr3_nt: TGTGCCAGCAGTCCAGGGGGCGCTTTGAACACTGAAGCTTTCTTT